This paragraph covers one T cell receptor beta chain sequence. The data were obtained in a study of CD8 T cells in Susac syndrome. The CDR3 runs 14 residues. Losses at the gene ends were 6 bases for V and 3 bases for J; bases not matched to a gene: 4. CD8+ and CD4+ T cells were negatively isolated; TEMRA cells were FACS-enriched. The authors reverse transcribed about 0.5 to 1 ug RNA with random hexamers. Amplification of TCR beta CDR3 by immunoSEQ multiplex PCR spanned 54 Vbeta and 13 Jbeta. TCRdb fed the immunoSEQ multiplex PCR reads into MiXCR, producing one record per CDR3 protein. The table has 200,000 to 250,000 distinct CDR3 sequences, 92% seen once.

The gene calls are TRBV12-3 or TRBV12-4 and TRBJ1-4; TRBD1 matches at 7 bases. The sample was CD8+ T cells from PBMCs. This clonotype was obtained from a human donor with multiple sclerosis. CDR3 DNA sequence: TGTGCCAGCAGCCTGGGACAGCCTAATGAAAAACTGTTTTTT. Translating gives CASSLGQPNEKLFF.